The 25 T cell receptor beta chains below were found in one sample sequenced in a study of OX40 agonist ivuxolimab in advanced cancers. The repertoire was sequenced with immunoSEQ multiplex PCR; TCRdb's copy has only in-frame clones and lacks some. Among around 86,000 clones listed, over 75% were seen once. This specimen consisted of CD4+ or CD8+ T cells sorted from blood, obtained in a trial of the OX40 agonist ivuxolimab. The receptors shown here come from an adult with an advanced solid tumor such as melanoma, head and neck, liver or kidney cancer.

The CDR3 DNA reads TGCGCCAGCAGTGAGTCGGGGACAGGGATTTATGGCTACACCTTC. Its translation: CASSESGTGIYGYTF. The chain couples TRBV10-2 to TRBJ1-2, with 9 bases aligning to TRBD1. After removal of 0 bases from V and 5 bases from J, the junction contained 4 bases not matched to a gene. The length of the CDR3 is 15 residues. Germline V gene sequence: CDR1 WSHSY, CDR2 SAAADI.

As for this clone: This sample also contains other DNA sequences that code for the same CDR3. This chain uses TRBV29-1 with TRBJ2-5; D remains ambiguous. Trimming shortened V by 6 bases and J by 2 bases, and 4 bases separated the two germline ends. The length of the CDR3 is 10 residues. Germline V gene sequence: CDR1 SQVTM, CDR2 ANQGSEA. CDR3 sequence (DNA): TGCAGCGTAGCTCAAGAGACCCAGTACTTC. It translates to CSVAQETQYF.

The V gene is TRBV4-1, the J gene TRBJ2-3, with TRBD2 matching 11 bases. The V segment lost 6 bases and the J segment 2 bases; nucleotides outside the gene matches: 7. The CDR3 totals 16 residues. The germline V gene has CDR1 MGHRA and CDR2 YSYEKL. The CDR3 region is CASSLAGGTPTDTQYF. CDR3 sequence (DNA): TGCGCCAGCAGTCTAGCGGGAGGCACTCCCACAGATACGCAGTATTTT.

The chain is built from TRBV27 and TRBJ1-3; D gene ambiguous. The CDR3 totals 14 residues. Deletions cut 4 bases from V and 2 bases from J, with 9 bases between. CDR1 MNHEY and CDR2 SMNVEV come from the germline V gene (reference sequence). The CDR3: CASSSSGPGNTIYF. For the CDR3, the DNA is TGTGCCAGCAGTTCCTCGGGTCCTGGAAACACCATATATTTT.

This chain links TRBV7-6 with TRBJ2-5; weak D call: TRBD1 (7 bases). Trimming took 5 bases from V and 5 from J, leaving 18 bases between them. The CDR3 length is 15 residues. The V gene's germline CDR1 is SGHVS and CDR2 FNYEAQ. The CDR3 nucleotides are TGTGCCAGCAGCCGGCGGGACAGCGCCCCGGAGACCCAGTACTTC. This translates into CASSRRDSAPETQYF.

The chain combines TRBV11-3 with TRBJ2-7; 9 nucleotides match TRBD1. Germline V gene sequence: CDR1 SGHNT, CDR2 YENEEA. Losses at the gene ends were 3 bases for V and 5 bases for J; bases not matched to a gene: 8. CDR3 length: 15 residues. CDR3 nucleotides: TGTGCCAGCAGCTTCGAGGACAGGGGATGGAACGAGCAGTACTTC. This codes for CASSFEDRGWNEQYF.

This rearrangement joins TRBV5-4 to TRBJ2-3, with a possible D match to TRBD1 (6 bases). CDR3 length equals 15 residues. Trimming took off 1 base at V and 1 base at J, with 10 bases between the two ends. From germline, CDR1 is SGHNT and CDR2 YYREEE (reference sequence). The CDR3 loop reads CASSLWAGGTDTQYF. CDR3 nucleotides: TGTGCCAGCAGCTTGTGGGCAGGGGGCACAGATACGCAGTATTTT.

The chain carries TRBV29-1 and TRBJ1-3; a weak D match, TRBD1 (6 bases). Trimming removed 8 bases at V and 2 bases at J, with 16 bases between. Germline loops: CDR1 SQVTM, CDR2 ANQGSEA. CDR3 length equals 14 residues. The CDR3 region is CSPEGGLAGNTIYF. DNA of the CDR3: TGCAGCCCCGAGGGGGGTCTTGCTGGAAACACCATATATTTT.

The J gene is TRBJ2-1, the V gene TRBV30; no firm D call. The CDR3 is made up of 12 amino acids. The V end lost 0 bases, the J end lost 5 bases, and 5 bases lay between the germline ends. Germline V CDR1 and CDR2: GTSNPN, SVGIG (reference sequence). CDR3 residues: CAWSVSHNEQFF. CDR3 DNA sequence: TGTGCCTGGAGTGTATCCCACAATGAGCAGTTCTTC. The variable domain in full, with the rest retrieved from reference TRBV30 and TRBJ2-1, is SQTIHQWPATLVQPVGSPLSLECTVEGTSNPNLYWYRQAAGRGLQLLFYSVGIGQISSEVPQNLSASRPQDRQFILSSKKLLLSDSGFYLCAWSVSHNEQFFGPGTRLTVL.

The genes are TRBV29-1 and TRBJ2-3; 8 bases match TRBD2. J was trimmed by 3 bases and V by 6 bases; bases with no gene match: 8. This CDR3 region has 14 residues. The germline gives CDR1 SQVTM, CDR2 ANQGSEA. CDR3 in DNA: TGCAGCGTACAAGCGGGAGTGGCTACAGATACGCAGTATTTT. It translates to CSVQAGVATDTQYF.

This chain connects TRBV6-4 to TRBJ2-1; the match to TRBD2 covers 10 bases. This CDR3 region has 18 residues. The V segment lost 2 bases and the J segment 4 bases; nucleotides outside the gene matches: 11. The germline V gene encodes CDR1 MRHNA and CDR2 SNTAGT. CDR3 amino acids: CASSDLSSGGKNYNEQFF. For the CDR3, the DNA is TGTGCCAGCAGTGACCTCTCTAGCGGGGGAAAGAATTACAATGAGCAGTTCTTC.

The rearrangement links TRBV6-5 to TRBJ2-7; 9 bases fit TRBD1. With 4 bases clipped from V and 3 bases from J, the junction kept 4 bases outside the gene matches. CDR1 and CDR2 from the germline V gene are MNHEY and SVGAGI. The CDR3 is 14 amino acids. CDR3 in DNA: TGTGCCAGCAGTTCCGGGACAGGGATCTACGAGCAGTACTTC. Residues: CASSSGTGIYEQYF.

As regards this clone: Germline and junction disagree at one end, which may indicate a read error. As DNA, the CDR3 is TGTGCCAGCAGTTACTCCTACGGGGGTTTAGTAAGAAAAACTGTTTTT. It is translated as CASSYSYGGLVRKTVF. The chain couples TRBV6-5 to TRBJ1-4, with D possibly TRBD1 on 5 matching bases. CDR1 is MNHEY, CDR2 SVGAGI, per germline. The CDR3 covers 16 residues.

This clone appeared a few times. The V gene is TRBV30, the J gene TRBJ2-6; D uncertain. The CDR3 loop spans 13 amino acids. V was trimmed by 3 bases and J by 0 bases, leaving 3 bases between them. Germline assignment: CDR1 GTSNPN and CDR2 SVGIG (reference sequence). CDR3 coding DNA: TGTGCCTGGAGCAGCTCTGGGGCCAACGTCCTGACTTTC. Amino acids: CAWSSSGANVLTF.

V usage is TRBV7-2 and J usage is TRBJ2-2; 7 bases are shared with TRBD2. CDR1 is SGHTA, CDR2 FQGNSA, per germline. This CDR3 comprises 16 residues. Unmatched junction bases numbered 10, after V lost 5 bases and J lost 4 bases. The CDR3 nucleotides are TGTGCCAGCAGCCAGAGAACAGCGGGATCCACCGGGGAGCTGTTTTTT. This encodes CASSQRTAGSTGELFF.

The J gene is TRBJ1-1, the V gene TRBV19; the D gene is possibly TRBD1 (6 bases). CDR1 is LNHDA, CDR2 SQIVND, per germline (reference sequence). The ends were cut back, 6 bases at V and 1 base at J, with 18 bases in the middle. The CDR3 is 16 residues long. The CDR3 spells CASSQMTGLGNTEAFF. The DNA of the CDR3 is TGTGCCAGTAGCCAAATGACAGGATTGGGGAACACTGAAGCTTTCTTT.

The rearrangement links TRBV30 to TRBJ2-2; D gene uncertain. The germline V gene encodes CDR1 GTSNPN and CDR2 SVGIG (reference sequence). Trimming took 0 bases from V and 0 from J, leaving 11 bases between them. CDR3 length: 16 residues. For the CDR3, the DNA is TGTGCCTGGAGTGTAAAGTTTGGATCGAACACCGGGGAGCTGTTTTTT. This translates into CAWSVKFGSNTGELFF.

This sequence joins TRBV7-2 and TRBJ2-3; D gene unclear. Per germline, CDR1 SGHTA and CDR2 FQGNSA. The ends were cut back, 2 bases at V and 3 bases at J, with 9 bases in the middle. The CDR3 is 14 residues long. CDR3 sequence: CASSLNMGTDTQYF. The CDR3 nucleotides are TGTGCCAGCAGCTTAAATATGGGGACAGATACGCAGTATTTT.

This chain joins TRBV10-3 and TRBJ2-2; maybe TRBD2 (5 bases). V was trimmed by 7 bases and J by 4 bases, leaving 13 bases between them. The CDR3 spans 14 residues. Germline V CDR1 and CDR2: ENHRY, SYGVKD. CDR3: CAINRERGTGELFF. CDR3 in DNA: TGTGCCATCAATCGAGAACGGGGCACCGGGGAGCTGTTTTTT.

The chain has TRBV2 and TRBJ1-5, with D uncertain. In germline, CDR1 is SNHLY, CDR2 FYNNEI. The CDR3 runs 14 residues. Trimming removed 0 bases at V and 7 bases at J, with 10 bases between. CDR3 sequence (DNA): TGTGCCAGCAGTGAAGCAGCCAGTAACCAGCCCCAGCATTTT. Encoded protein: CASSEAASNQPQHF.

The CDR3 sequence is CASSLLAGAKNIQYF. The DNA of the CDR3 is TGTGCCAGCAGCTTACTAGCGGGAGCCAAAAACATTCAGTACTTC. V gene TRBV5-6 combines with J gene TRBJ2-4, with TRBD2 identical over 9 bases. J lost 0 bases, V lost 2 bases, and 0 bases had no gene match. The CDR3 is 15 amino acids. Per the germline V gene, CDR1 is SGHDT and CDR2 is YYEEEE.

In this sample, this clone turned up once. The J gene is TRBJ2-5, the V gene TRBV2; TRBD2 agrees at 7 bases. V was pared by 6 bases and J by 1 base, with 5 bases of the junction left unmatched. Germline V lookup: CDR1 SNHLY, CDR2 FYNNEI. The CDR3 consists of 14 residues. The CDR3 nucleotides are TGTGCCAGCAGGAAGCCGGGGGGCCAAGAGACCCAGTACTTC. This encodes CASRKPGGQETQYF.

The rearrangement joins TRBV5-4 to TRBJ2-7; 10 positions agree with TRBD1. Trimming at V came to 4 bases and at J to 1 base, leaving 14 bases not matched to a gene. CDR1 is SGHNT and CDR2 is YYREEE in the germline V gene (reference sequence). The CDR3 runs 18 residues. In DNA form, the CDR3 reads TGTGCCAGCAGCCCAGGGGGTCGGGGGACAGGGGCGTCCTACGAGCAGTACTTC. Its protein is CASSPGGRGTGASYEQYF.

This chain connects TRBV7-2 to TRBJ2-5; the D is unclear. CDR3 length: 11 amino acids. V was pared by 5 bases and J by 3 bases, with 4 bases between. In germline, CDR1 is SGHTA, CDR2 FQGNSA. The CDR3 here is CASSRKETQYF. CDR3 nucleotides: TGTGCCAGCAGCCGAAAAGAGACCCAGTACTTC.

The gene calls are TRBV11-2 and TRBJ2-1, with 10 bases lining up with TRBD2. V lost 2 bases, J lost 5 bases, and 12 bases stayed unmatched. Germline V gene data show CDR1 as SGHAT and CDR2 as FQNNGV. The CDR3 has 18 amino acids. The CDR3 here is CASSLPRASGRRDNEQFF. The CDR3, as DNA: TGTGCCAGCAGCTTACCGCGGGCTAGCGGGAGAAGGGACAATGAGCAGTTCTTC. Complete variable domain (other parts from reference TRBV11-2 and TRBJ2-1): EAGVAQSPRYKIIEKRQSVAFWCNPISGHATLYWYQQILGQGPKLLIQFQNNGVVDDSQLPKDRFSAERLKGVDSTLKIQPAKLEDSAVYLCASSLPRASGRRDNEQFFGPGTRLTVL.